This TCR beta chain is from a study of T cells expressing NK-cell markers. Turning to the study itself: Just one sequenced donor of eight was HCMV-seronegative, while seven were seropositive. Study results and limitations: Clones of NKG2C+ T cells that had expanded were of unclear HCMV specificity. The contribution of dominant NKG2C+ clonotypes to CD8+ T cells in several donors was about 1.0-7.5%. In several donors, dominant clonotypes made up 28.3-60.1% of CD3+CD56-NKG2C+ cells.

From germline, CDR1 is ENHRY and CDR2 SYGVKD. The CDR3 totals 12 residues. As regards this clonotype: What it binds is not known.

TCRdb re-called the 5' RACE reads and catalogs CDR3 proteins one per entry, DNA excluded. This sample's table has around 180,000 distinct CDR3 sequences. This sequence was found in a man aged 18 to 69 in good health. V usage is TRBV10-3 and J usage is TRBJ2-7; TCRdb's D gene call, TRBD1, goes unchecked for lack of DNA. The sample taken for sequencing was blood T cells: a sorted CD56 or NKG2C T cell subset, CD4+ or CD8+ T cells, or bulk PBMC T cells (not recorded which). The chain's CDR3 is CAISQGAYEQYF.